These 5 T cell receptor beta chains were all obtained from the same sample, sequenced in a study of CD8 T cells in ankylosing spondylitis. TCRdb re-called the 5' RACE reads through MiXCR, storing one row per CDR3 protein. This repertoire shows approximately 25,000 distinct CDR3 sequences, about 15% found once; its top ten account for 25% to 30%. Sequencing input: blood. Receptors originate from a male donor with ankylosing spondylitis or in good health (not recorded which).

CDR3 protein: CASSETDGNTIYF. The CDR3 bases are TGTGCCAGCAGTGAAACAGATGGAAACACCATATATTTT. This chain uses TRBV2 with TRBJ1-3; D gene unclear. This CDR3 comprises 13 residues. V was trimmed by 2 bases and J by 3 bases, leaving 5 bases between them. Germline lookup yields CDR1 SNHLY and CDR2 FYNNEI.

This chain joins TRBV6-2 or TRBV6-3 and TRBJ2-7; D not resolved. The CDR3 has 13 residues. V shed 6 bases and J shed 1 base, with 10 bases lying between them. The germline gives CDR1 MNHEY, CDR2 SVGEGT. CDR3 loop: CASSPKSSYEQYV. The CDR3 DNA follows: TGTGCCAGCAGCCCTAAGAGTTCCTACGAGCAGTACGTC.

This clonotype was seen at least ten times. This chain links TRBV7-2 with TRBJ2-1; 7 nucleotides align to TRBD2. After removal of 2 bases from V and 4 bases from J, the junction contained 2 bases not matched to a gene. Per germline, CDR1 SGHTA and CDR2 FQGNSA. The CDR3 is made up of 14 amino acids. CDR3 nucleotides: TGTGCCAGCAGCTTAAGGCGGGGGTACAATGAGCAGTTCTTC. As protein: CASSLRRGYNEQFF.

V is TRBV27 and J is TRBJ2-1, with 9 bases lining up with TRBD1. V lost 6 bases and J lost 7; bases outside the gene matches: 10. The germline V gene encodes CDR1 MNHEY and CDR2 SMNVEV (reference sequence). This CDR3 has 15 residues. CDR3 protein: CASRQDRGGGNEQFF. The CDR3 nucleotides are TGTGCCAGCAGGCAGGACAGGGGTGGCGGGAATGAGCAGTTCTTC.

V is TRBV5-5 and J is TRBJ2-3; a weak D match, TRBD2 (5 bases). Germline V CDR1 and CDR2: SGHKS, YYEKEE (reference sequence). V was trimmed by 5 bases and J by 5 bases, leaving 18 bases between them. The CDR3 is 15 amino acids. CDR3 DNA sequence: TGTGCCAGCAGTCGGGATGGTCTCCCTGAAGATACGCAGTATTTT. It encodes CASSRDGLPEDTQYF.